The next 30 T cell receptor beta chains were all read from a single sample in a study of T cells after yellow fever vaccination. MiXCR was run by TCRdb on the 5' RACE reads, yielding one entry per CDR3 protein. Of about 220,000 distinct CDR3 sequences in the sample, 3.2% are singletons; the top ten hold about 3%. This specimen consisted of CD4+ T cells sorted from PBMCs, obtained 10 days after the yellow fever booster vaccination. These receptors came from a man between 18 and 29 years old who received the YFV17D yellow fever vaccine.

The sample holds many counts of this clonotype. This sequence joins TRBV7-9 and TRBJ1-5; no firm D call. Trimming removed 1 base from V and 7 bases from J, with 11 bases in between. Germline V gene sequence: CDR1 SEHNR, CDR2 FQNEAQ (reference sequence). This CDR3 is built from 14 residues. For the CDR3, the DNA is TGTGCCAGCAGCTTAGGTTGGGCGTTCCAGCCCCAGCATTTT. Translating gives CASSLGWAFQPQHF. The whole variable domain, filled in from reference TRBV7-9 and TRBJ1-5, reads DTGVSQNPRHKITKRGQNVTFRCDPISEHNRLYWYRQTLGQGPEFLTYFQNEAQLEKSRLLSDRFSAERPKGSFSTLEIQRTEQGDSAMYLCASSLGWAFQPQHFGDGTRLSIL.

As regards this clonotype: One end of the junction is discordant with germline, which a read error may explain. This sequence joins TRBV5-1 and TRBJ2-2; D might be TRBD1 or TRBD2, each matching 5 bases. There are 15 residues in the CDR3. From germline, CDR1 is SGHRS and CDR2 YFSETQ. CDR3 loop: CASCLARGDTGELFF. Written as DNA, the CDR3 is TGCGCCAGCTGCTTGGCACGGGGCGACACCGGGGAGCTGTTTTTT.

This clonotype was recorded many times. The chain combines TRBV4-2 with TRBJ2-1; D is unresolved. Deletions cut 0 bases from V and 1 base from J, with 10 bases between. The germline V gene encodes CDR1 LGHNA and CDR2 YNFKEQ. This CDR3 contains 16 residues. CDR3: CASSQDGQSSYNEQFF. In DNA form, the CDR3 reads TGTGCCAGCAGCCAAGATGGGCAGTCGTCCTACAATGAGCAGTTCTTC.

At least ten counts were recorded for this clonotype. The J gene is TRBJ2-3, the V gene TRBV29-1; TRBD2 matches 8 bases. After removal of 6 bases from V and 6 bases from J, the junction contained 11 bases not matched to a gene. The CDR3 runs 14 residues. Per germline, CDR1 SQVTM and CDR2 ANQGSEA. CDR3 protein: CSVATGGPADTQYF. In nucleotides, the CDR3 is TGCAGCGTGGCGACGGGGGGGCCAGCGGATACGCAGTATTTT.

The chain combines TRBV20-1 with TRBJ1-5; perhaps TRBD1 as D (6 bases). Germline V gene data show CDR1 as DFQATT and CDR2 as SNEGSKA (reference sequence). The CDR3 has 13 amino acids. Trimming removed 5 bases at V and 2 bases at J, with 10 bases between. In DNA form, the CDR3 reads TGCAGTGCTGCCAGGGGTGGCAATCAGCCCCAGCATTTT. The encoded protein is CSAARGGNQPQHF.

This clonotype was seen repeatedly, ten times or more. The genes are TRBV15 and TRBJ2-1, with TRBD2 matching over 10 bases. CDR3 length: 16 amino acids. Trimming cost V 1 base and J 7 bases; bases outside gene matches: 7. CDR1 and CDR2 (germline): LNHNV, YYDKDF (reference sequence). As DNA, the CDR3 is TGTGCCACCAGCAGAGCCCCTAGCGGGGGCCGAAATGAGCAGTTCTTC. Translating it yields CATSRAPSGGRNEQFF.

The sample holds many counts of this clonotype. This chain joins TRBV29-1 and TRBJ1-1, with 9 positions matching TRBD1. Germline lookup yields CDR1 SQVTM and CDR2 ANQGSEA. The CDR3 has 13 amino acids. V shed 4 bases, J shed 4 bases, and the junction held 4 bases outside the gene matches. The CDR3 DNA reads as TGCAGCGTTGTGGGACAGGGTATCACTGAAGCTTTCTTT. It codes for CSVVGQGITEAFF.

In its sample, this clonotype is medium-sized (0.01 to 0.1%). This chain links TRBV7-2 with TRBJ1-1; TRBD1 aligns across 8 bases. Germline V gene data show CDR1 as SGHTA and CDR2 as FQGNSA. Trimming took 2 bases from V and 1 from J; bases not matched to a gene: 6. The CDR3 is 16 amino acids. As DNA, the CDR3 is TGTGCCAGCAGCTTAAACCCCGGGACAGGGAACACTGAAGCTTTCTTT. Residues: CASSLNPGTGNTEAFF.

This clonotype is judged medium-sized. The chain couples TRBV6-4 to TRBJ2-7; D possibly corresponds to TRBD1 (5 bases). This CDR3 has 14 residues. V was shortened by 2 bases and J by 5 bases, with 13 bases between the two germline ends. Per the germline V gene, CDR1 is MRHNA and CDR2 is SNTAGT. The CDR3 reads CASSDIGDSHEQYF. The CDR3, as DNA: TGTGCCAGCAGTGACATCGGAGACAGTCACGAGCAGTACTTC.

The rearrangement uses TRBV28 and TRBJ1-2, with 12 bases fitting TRBD1. This CDR3 is 13 amino acids long. With 6 bases clipped from V and 8 bases from J, the junction kept 4 bases outside the gene matches. Germline-derived CDR1 and CDR2 are MDHEN and SYDVKM. The CDR3 DNA reads TGTGCCAGCAGCCGGGACAGGGGGCGCGGCTACACCTTC. Its protein product is CASSRDRGRGYTF.

This clonotype was observed many times. V gene TRBV5-1 combines with J gene TRBJ2-5; D may be TRBD2 (6 bases). The CDR3 is made up of 13 amino acids. CDR1 and CDR2 from the germline V gene are SGHRS and YFSETQ. V lost 5 bases and J 5 bases, leaving 13 bases between the germline ends. In DNA form, the CDR3 reads TGCGCCAGCAGTGAAATTGGAGGGGAGACCCAGTACTTC. Amino acids: CASSEIGGETQYF.

The chain links TRBV4-3 to TRBJ2-7; 9 bases line up with TRBD1. V trimming: 4 bases; J trimming: 5 bases; junction bases outside the gene matches: 6. CDR3 length equals 14 residues. In germline, CDR1 is LGHNA, CDR2 YSLEER. In nucleotides, the CDR3 is TGCGCCAGCAGCCGTAGGACAGGGGAGAACGAGCAGTACTTC. Translated, it gives CASSRRTGENEQYF.

This clonotype has only a few counts. This chain connects TRBV20-1 to TRBJ1-5, with D hard to call. Per germline, CDR1 DFQATT and CDR2 SNEGSKA (reference sequence). The length of the CDR3 is 14 residues. The V end was cut by 0 bases, the J end by 3 bases, with 9 bases between. CDR3 DNA sequence: TGCAGTGCTAGAGATCCGGGTCCCAATCAGCCCCAGCATTTT. Residues: CSARDPGPNQPQHF.

This clonotype was seen only a few times. The chain uses TRBV7-7 and TRBJ2-7, with 7 bases fitting TRBD1. The CDR3 extends over 15 amino acids. Germline loops: CDR1 SSHAT, CDR2 FNYEAQ (reference sequence). For the CDR3, the DNA is TGTGCTCCCCCCTTAGGCAGGGGGTTCGGGTACGAGCAGTACGTC. Translation gives CAPPLGRGFGYEQYV.

J is TRBJ1-2 and V is TRBV12-3 or TRBV12-4; the D gene is possibly TRBD1 (5 bases). The V end was cut by 5 bases, the J end by 2 bases, with 12 bases between. The CDR3 runs 14 residues. The CDR3 nucleotides are TGTGCCAGCAGTGTGGGACGGATAAACTATGGCTACACCTTC. Protein sequence: CASSVGRINYGYTF.

The chain is built from TRBV20-1 and TRBJ2-5, with D possibly being TRBD2 (7 bases). V gave up 5 bases and J gave up 2 bases, with 9 bases separating them. Germline CDR1 DFQATT, CDR2 SNEGSKA (reference sequence). The CDR3 has 12 amino acids. The CDR3 coding sequence is TGCAGTGCTGAGGGGGGGCAAGAGACCCAGTACTTC. Its protein is CSAEGGQETQYF.

This clonotype was recorded many times. The chain joins TRBV7-9 to TRBJ1-1; no clear D. The germline V gene has CDR1 SEHNR and CDR2 FQNEAQ (reference sequence). This CDR3 comprises 12 residues. The germline V and J ends were trimmed by 6 bases and 10 bases, with 15 bases remaining between them. CDR3 region: CASSLEDPGAFF. In DNA, the CDR3 is TGTGCCAGCAGTCTCGAGGACCCCGGAGCTTTCTTT.

This clonotype was detected a few times. This chain links TRBV6-6 with TRBJ1-6, with TRBD1 matching 9 bases. The germline CDR1 and CDR2 sequences are MNHNY and SVGAGI (reference sequence). Losses at the gene ends were 7 bases for V and 7 bases for J; bases not matched to a gene: 5. CDR3 length equals 14 residues. The CDR3 sequence is CASTIQGANSPLHF. CDR3 coding DNA: TGTGCCAGCACCATACAGGGGGCGAATTCACCCCTCCACTTT.

This clonotype was detected many times. V is TRBV4-1 and J is TRBJ1-2; D might be TRBD1 (6 bases). The CDR3 contains 14 residues. CDR1 and CDR2 from the germline V gene are MGHRA and YSYEKL. Trimming shortened V by 1 base and J by 4 bases, and 10 bases separated the two germline ends. In nucleotides, the CDR3 is TGCGCCAGCAGCCAAGGACAGGATGGCTATGGCTACACCTTC. Translated, it gives CASSQGQDGYGYTF.

This chain joins TRBV4-3 and TRBJ2-1; the D gene is possibly TRBD1 (6 bases). The germline V and J ends were trimmed by 4 bases and 0 bases, with 13 bases remaining between them. Germline V lookup: CDR1 LGHNA, CDR2 YSLEER. The CDR3 has 16 amino acids. The CDR3 spells CASSLSTGSSYNEQFF. The CDR3 DNA sequence: TGCGCCAGCAGCCTGTCCACAGGGAGCTCCTACAATGAGCAGTTCTTC.

Many counts were recorded for this clonotype. The chain recombines TRBV6-5 with TRBJ2-3, with D possibly matching TRBD2 (6 bases). The CDR3 loop spans 16 amino acids. V gave up 4 bases and J gave up 4 bases, with 18 bases separating them. Germline values: CDR1 MNHEY, CDR2 SVGAGI. This CDR3 reads CASSLDYPGLPDTQYF. The CDR3 DNA follows: TGTGCCAGCAGTTTGGACTATCCGGGATTGCCAGATACGCAGTATTTT.

This sequence joins TRBV4-3 and TRBJ1-4, with D possibly being TRBD1 (6 bases). This CDR3 region has 16 residues. CDR1 and CDR2 (germline): LGHNA, YSLEER. V was trimmed by 1 base and J by 8 bases, leaving 17 bases between them. CDR3 protein: CASSQGHRDVREKLFF. In DNA, the CDR3 is TGCGCCAGCAGCCAAGGCCACAGGGACGTTAGGGAAAAACTGTTTTTT.

This clonotype was found a few times. The chain couples TRBV28 to TRBJ1-1; TRBD1 might be the D (5 bases). Germline values: CDR1 MDHEN, CDR2 SYDVKM. The CDR3 has 14 residues. The germline V and J ends were trimmed by 7 bases and 4 bases, with 16 bases remaining between them. The CDR3 protein is CASTQGLGVTEAFF. The CDR3 nucleotides are TGTGCCAGCACGCAGGGTCTAGGAGTCACTGAAGCTTTCTTT.

This chain connects TRBV20-1 to TRBJ1-6, with unresolved D. Germline CDR1 is DFQATT and CDR2 is SNEGSKA (reference sequence). Between the trimmed V and J ends, which lost 0 bases and 7 bases, there was a span of 4 bases. The CDR3 has 12 amino acids. The CDR3 sequence: CSARDRNSPLHF. The CDR3 nucleotides read TGCAGTGCTAGAGACAGGAATTCACCCCTCCACTTT.

This clonotype has ten or more counts. This chain uses TRBV3-1 with TRBJ1-5, with unresolved D. The CDR3 is 14 residues long. With 4 bases removed from V and 2 bases from J, the gap between germline ends came to 9 bases. Germline V CDR1 and CDR2: LGHDT, YNNKEL (reference sequence). The DNA of the CDR3 is TGTGCCAGCAGCCCCTCAGTAGGCAATCAGCCCCAGCATTTT. Residues: CASSPSVGNQPQHF.

The table lists this clonotype with many counts. The rearrangement joins TRBV29-1 to TRBJ1-5; a weak D match, TRBD1 (5 bases). Germline V gene data show CDR1 as SQVTM and CDR2 as ANQGSEA. CDR3 length: 13 amino acids. The germline V and J ends were trimmed by 4 bases and 4 bases, with 11 bases remaining between them. The CDR3 sequence: CSVGPGPNQPQHF. In DNA form, the CDR3 reads TGCAGCGTTGGCCCAGGGCCGAATCAGCCCCAGCATTTT.

This clonotype was counted ten times or more. The rearrangement links TRBV25-1 to TRBJ1-2, with D perhaps TRBD1 (6 bases). Trimming removed 4 bases at V and 9 bases at J, with 15 bases between. This CDR3 contains 13 residues. Germline V CDR1 and CDR2: MGHDK, SYGVNS. The CDR3 DNA reads TGTGCCAGCAGTGCCCTAGGGGGAACGAGCTACACCTTC. Amino acid sequence: CASSALGGTSYTF.

This clonotype was counted only a few times. The J gene is TRBJ2-3, the V gene TRBV5-1; 9 bases agree with TRBD2. CDR1 and CDR2 (germline): SGHRS, YFSETQ. The CDR3 is 15 residues long. V was pared by 3 bases and J by 7 bases, with 9 bases of the junction left unmatched. The CDR3: CASSSSLGLAYTQYF. CDR3 nucleotide sequence: TGCGCCAGCAGCTCCTCACTCGGACTAGCGTATACGCAGTATTTT.

The sample holds many counts of this clonotype. The rearrangement links TRBV7-6 to TRBJ2-3; no clear D gene. CDR3 length: 12 residues. CDR1 SGHVS and CDR2 FNYEAQ come from the germline V gene. The ends were cut back, 6 bases at V and 3 bases at J, with 7 bases in the middle. DNA for the CDR3: TGTGCCAGCAGTCCCCATACAGATACGCAGTATTTT. As protein: CASSPHTDTQYF.

This clonotype was found a few times. This chain connects TRBV12-5 to TRBJ2-5; TRBD2 matches 9 bases. CDR3 length: 17 amino acids. Trimming removed 1 base from V and 4 bases from J; junction bases left unmatched: 10. Germline assignment: CDR1 LGHNT and CDR2 FRNRAP. CDR3 nucleotides: TGTGCTAGTGGTTTGGCCACTCTAGCGGGGCGGACAGAGACCCAGTACTTC. Its protein product is CASGLATLAGRTETQYF. The full variable domain, in which reference TRBV12-5 and TRBJ2-5 provide the parts outside the CDR3, is DARVTQTPRHKVTEMGQEVTMRCQPILGHNTVFWYRQTMMQGLELLAYFRNRAPLDDSGMPKDRFSAEMPDATLATLKIQPSEPRDSAVYFCASGLATLAGRTETQYFGPGTRLLVL.